The sequence of this T cell receptor (beta chain) was determined in a study of response to subunit inactivated influenza vaccine. TCRdb itself ran the RT-PCR reads through MiXCR, one entry per CDR3 protein. Of roughly 500,000 distinct CDR3 sequences in the sample, around 25% were seen once. Study results and limitations: The authors offered the suggestion that each seasonal influenza vaccination recruits few new T cells.

Concerning this clonotype: Its antigen is as yet unknown.

Sequences were derived from CD4+ T cells sorted from PBMCs, sampled 5 days after vaccination. The origin of this receptor is a man aged 50-59 years who received an inactivated influenza vaccine.

In nucleotides, the CDR3 is TGCGCCAGCAGCCTGGGGGAATACACCGGGGAGCTGTTTTTT. The encoded protein is CASSLGEYTGELFF. The J gene is TRBJ2-2, the V gene TRBV5-1; D may be TRBD1 or TRBD2 (5 bases each). The germline V gene has CDR1 SGHRS and CDR2 YFSETQ. V was shortened by 4 bases and J by 3 bases, with 10 bases between the two germline ends. CDR3 length equals 14 residues.